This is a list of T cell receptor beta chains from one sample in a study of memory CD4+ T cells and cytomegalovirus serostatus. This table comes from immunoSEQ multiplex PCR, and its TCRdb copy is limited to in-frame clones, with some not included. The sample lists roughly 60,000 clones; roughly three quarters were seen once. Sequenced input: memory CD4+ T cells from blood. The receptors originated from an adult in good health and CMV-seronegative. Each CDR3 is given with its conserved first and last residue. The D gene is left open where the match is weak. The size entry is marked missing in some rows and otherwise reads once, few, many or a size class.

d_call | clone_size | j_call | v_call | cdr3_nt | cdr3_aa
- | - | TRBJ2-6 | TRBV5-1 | TGCGCCAGCAGCTTGGAGGCAGCAGCTGGGGCCAACGTCCTGACTTTC | CASSLEAAAGANVLTF
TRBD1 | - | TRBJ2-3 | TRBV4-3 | TGCGCCAGCAGCCAGGGACAGGGTACAATCACAGATACGCAGTATTTT | CASSQGQGTITDTQYF
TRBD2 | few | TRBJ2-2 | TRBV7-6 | TGTGCCAGCAGCCAAGGGACTAGCGGGATCCCCGGGGAGCTGTTTTTT | CASSQGTSGIPGELFF
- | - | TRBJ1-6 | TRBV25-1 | TGTGCCAGCAAACCCACGGGACTCAATTCACCCCTCCACTTT | CASKPTGLNSPLHF
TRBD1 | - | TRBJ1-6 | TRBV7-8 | TGTGCCAGCAGCGCCGACAGGGGAAATTCACCCCTCCACTTT | CASSADRGNSPLHF
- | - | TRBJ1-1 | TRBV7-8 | TGTGCCAGCAGCCTACGGGACGGAGTCGTCACTGAAGCTTTCTTT | CASSLRDGVVTEAFF
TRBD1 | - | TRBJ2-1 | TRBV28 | TGTGCCAGCAGTAGTCGGGACAGGGGCTACAATGAGCAGTTCTTC | CASSSRDRGYNEQFF
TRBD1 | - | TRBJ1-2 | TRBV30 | TGTGCCTGGACGAGACAGGGGGCTTACTATGGCTACACCTTC | CAWTRQGAYYGYTF
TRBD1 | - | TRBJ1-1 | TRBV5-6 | TGTGCCAGCAGCTTTCGCCCTCGGACAGGGAAGAACACTGAAGCTTTCTTT | CASSFRPRTGKNTEAFF
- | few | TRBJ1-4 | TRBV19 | TGTGCCAGTAGTATCCGGGACACACGTTCATGGTGGCTGTTTTTT | CASSIRDTRSWWLFF
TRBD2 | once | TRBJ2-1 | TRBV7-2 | TGTGCCAGCAGCTTCGCGGGAGGTACTTTCAATGAGCAGTTCTTC | CASSFAGGTFNEQFF
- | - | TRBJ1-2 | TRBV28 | TGTGCCAGCAGTTTCCTCTCCGAGTTCTATGGCTACACCTTC | CASSFLSEFYGYTF
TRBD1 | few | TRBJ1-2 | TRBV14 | TGTGCCAGCAGCCAAGGGGACAGGGCTGCTGGCTACACCTTC | CASSQGDRAAGYTF
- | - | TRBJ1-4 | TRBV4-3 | TGCGCCAGCAGCCAAGATGTGGCAGGGTTTACTAATGAAAAACTGTTTTTT | CASSQDVAGFTNEKLFF
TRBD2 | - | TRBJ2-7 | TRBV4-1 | TGCGCCAGCAGCCCCCGGGGGGGCACCAGCTCCTACGAGCAGTACTTC | CASSPRGGTSSYEQYF
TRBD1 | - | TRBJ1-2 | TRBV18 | TGTGCCAGCTCAGCGAGACAGGGAGTTAACTATGGCTACACCTTC | CASSARQGVNYGYTF
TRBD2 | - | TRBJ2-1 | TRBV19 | TGTGCCAGTAGTCAACGGACTAGCGGGAGAGCCTCCTACAATGAGCAGTTCTTC | CASSQRTSGRASYNEQFF
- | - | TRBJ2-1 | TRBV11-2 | TGTGCCAGCAGCTTAGTGGGCTCGGGCAGCGGAAGGAAAGATGAGCAGTTCTTC | CASSLVGSGSGRKDEQFF
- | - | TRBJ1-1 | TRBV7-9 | TGTGCCAGCAGCTTACACGGAAACACTGAAGCTTTCTTT | CASSLHGNTEAFF
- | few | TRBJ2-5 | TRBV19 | TGTGCCAGTAGTCCCGCGAGGTTGGGGACCCAGTACTTC | CASSPARLGTQYF
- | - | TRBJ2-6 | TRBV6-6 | TGTGCCACACGGGTATCCGGGGCCAACGTCCTGACTTTC | CATRVSGANVLTF
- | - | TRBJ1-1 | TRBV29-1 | TGCAGCGTTTACCAGGGGCTCGGGTGGGTCACTGAAGCTTTCTTT | CSVYQGLGWVTEAFF
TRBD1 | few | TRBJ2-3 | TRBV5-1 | TGCGCCAGCAGCTTCAGGGGGCGAACTAGCACAGATACGCAGTATTTT | CASSFRGRTSTDTQYF
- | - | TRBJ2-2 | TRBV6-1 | TGTGCCACCCAAGGGGGGAGGAACACCGGGGAGCTGTTTTTT | CATQGGRNTGELFF
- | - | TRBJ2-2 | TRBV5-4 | TGTGCCAGCAGCTTTCAGACGAACACCGGGGAGCTGTTTTTT | CASSFQTNTGELFF
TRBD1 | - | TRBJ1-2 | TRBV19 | TGTGCCAGTAGTATAGGGACAGGCCCTAACTATGGCTACACCTTC | CASSIGTGPNYGYTF
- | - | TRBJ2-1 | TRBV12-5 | TGTGCTAGTGGGGAGACAGGAAAAACCTACAATGAGCAGTTCTTC | CASGETGKTYNEQFF
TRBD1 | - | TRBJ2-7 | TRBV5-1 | TGCGCCAGCACCGGGACAGGGCGGACCCTGTACTTC | CASTGTGRTLYF
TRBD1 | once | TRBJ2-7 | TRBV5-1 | TGCGCCAGCAGCGAGGGACAGGGAAGTAAACAGTACTTC | CASSEGQGSKQYF
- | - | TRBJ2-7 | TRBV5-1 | TGCGCCAGCAGCTTGGGAGGGACCGCAAGCCACGAGCAGTACTTC | CASSLGGTASHEQYF
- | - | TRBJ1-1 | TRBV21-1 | TGTGCCAGCAGCAAAGATGTTAGAAAGGGCATCCCTGAAGCTTTCTTT | CASSKDVRKGIPEAFF
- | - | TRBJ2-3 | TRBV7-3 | TGTGCCAGCAGCTTATCCGGGAGCGGGGATACGCAGTATTTT | CASSLSGSGDTQYF
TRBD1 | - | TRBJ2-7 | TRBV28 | TGTGCCAGCAGGAAACACCGGACAGGGCCGAAATACGAGCAGTACTTC | CASRKHRTGPKYEQYF
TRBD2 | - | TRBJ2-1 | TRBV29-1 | TGCAGCGCCGGGACTAGCGGATACAATGAGCAGTTCTTC | CSAGTSGYNEQFF
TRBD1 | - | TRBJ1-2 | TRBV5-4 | TGTGCCAGCGGAGGGACAGTCAGCTATGGCTACACCTTC | CASGGTVSYGYTF
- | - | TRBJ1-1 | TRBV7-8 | TGTGCCAGCAGCTTAGCGCAAAGGGGGACTGAAGCTTTCTTT | CASSLAQRGTEAFF
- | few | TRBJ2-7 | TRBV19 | TGTGCCAGTAGTACAATACAGGGCCCCGGGATATACGAGCAGTACTTC | CASSTIQGPGIYEQYF
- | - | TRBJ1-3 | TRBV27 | TGTGCCAGCAGTTACGCGGCGGCAGGGCCTGGAAACACCATATATTTT | CASSYAAAGPGNTIYF
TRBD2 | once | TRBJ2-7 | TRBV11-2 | TGTGCCAGCAGCCCACATAGCGGGAGGGGCAACGAGCAGTACTTC | CASSPHSGRGNEQYF
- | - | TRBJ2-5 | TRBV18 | TGTGCCAGCTCACCGAACCCCGTGACAGGCCAAGAGACCCAGTACTTC | CASSPNPVTGQETQYF
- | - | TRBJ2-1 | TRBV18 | TGTGCCAGCTCACCACTAACTCGGAACAATGAGCAGTTCTTC | CASSPLTRNNEQFF
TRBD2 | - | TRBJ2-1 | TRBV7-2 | TGTGCCAGCAGCCCACGGACTAGCGGGACGTACAATGAGCAGTTCTTC | CASSPRTSGTYNEQFF